This T cell receptor (beta chain) was recovered during a study of T cells in tumors after PD-1 blockade. Study details: Some patients also took daily vismodegib 150 mg during anti-PD-1 treatment. On average, peripheral blood gave about 120,000 TCR templates and 35,000 to 40,000 unique clonotypes. Study-wide results and caveats: About 41% of tumor TCR clonotypes were also found in blood.

The length of the CDR3 is 13 residues. Germline V gene lookup returns CDR1 LGHNT and CDR2 FRNRAP. The data were produced by immunoSEQ multiplex PCR, yet TCRdb's version contains in-frame clones alone and is incomplete. The sample consists of about 59,000 clones, about four fifths of them appearing once. On this clone itself: Its antigen remains unknown. A junction end diverges from the germline sequence, so it may reflect a read error.

Source: PBMCs, taken before anti-PD-1 treatment. The chain links TRBV12-5 to TRBJ1-1; 11 nucleotides match TRBD1. The receptor's source is a human donor with basal cell carcinoma. CDR3 coding DNA: TGTGCTAGTGGTTTGGGCGGACAGGGGGCCGTGGTCTTT. This translates into CASGLGGQGAVVF.